This T cell receptor beta chain was sequenced during a study of post-analysis software for immune sequencing data. About the study: Several disease courses (relapsing-remitting, secondary progressive and progressive-relapsing) of multiple sclerosis were included.

As concerns this clonotype: Its antigen is unidentified.

TCR beta libraries were prepared from cDNA with unique molecular identifiers. In TCRdb, the PCR reads were re-called with MiXCR into one record per CDR3 protein. The sample lists some 690,000 distinct CDR3 sequences, around 64% seen once, with about 11% in the top ten. Study-wide results and limits: Controls had lower frequencies than patients of four or five TRBV segments, which included TRBV5-6, TRBV5-1 and TRBV20-1. Controls showed significantly higher normalized Chao1 diversity than did multiple sclerosis patients.

V dropped 2 bases and J dropped 7; count of bases not matched to a gene: 5. The CDR3 extends over 14 amino acids. Germline CDR1 ENHRY, CDR2 SYGVKD. Sequencing was carried out using blood. The TCR was taken from a girl aged 2-15 years with multiple sclerosis. This chain connects TRBV10-3 to TRBJ1-2; 9 nucleotides align to TRBD1. CDR3 in amino acids: CAISEGQGSGGYTF. The CDR3 bases are TGTGCCATCAGTGAGGGACAGGGGAGTGGTGGCTACACCTTC.